What follows is one T cell receptor (beta chain) and its context. This record comes from a study of beta chain features in type 1 diabetes. Study at large: Across the samples, roughly 98 million sorted cells were examined in total.

A CD45RO/CCR7/CD25/CD127/CD95/CD27 panel sorted naive, central memory, regulatory and stem cell-like memory CD4+ cells. cDNA synthesis used the whole RNA isolate, giving expressed TCRB sequences. Using immunoSEQ multiplex PCR, the repertoire was profiled, and TCRdb retains in-frame clones only, with some absent. The sample lists hundreds of thousands of clones; 14% were seen once. Sequenced input: central memory CD4+ T cells from blood. The clonotype comes from a man aged 25-45 years in good health.

The CDR3 nucleotides read TGTGCCAGCAGCGTAGAGGGACAGCTCGTGGGGGATTCACCCCTCCACTTT. Protein product: CASSVEGQLVGDSPLHF. The genes are TRBV9 and TRBJ1-6, with TRBD1 matching 7 bases. V shed 0 bases, J shed 8 bases, and the junction held 11 bases outside the gene matches. The CDR3 consists of 17 residues. Germline V gene lookup returns CDR1 SGDLS and CDR2 YYNGEE.